This entry lists 8 T cell receptor beta chains sequenced from one sample in a study of shared clonotypes between healthy human individuals. Data came from immunoSEQ multiplex PCR; TCRdb stores just in-frame clones and leaves some out. The data contain approximately 180,000 clones, 90% to 95% of them singletons. The sample consisted of naive CD4+ T cells sorted from blood. This sample's subset: CD45RA+ positively selected. Receptor source: a woman aged 25-40 years in good health.

A remark on this clone: A read error may account for a junction end that differs from germline. The V and J genes are TRBV10-1 and TRBJ2-7; 7 bases agree with TRBD1. Germline lookup yields CDR1 WNHNN and CDR2 SYGVQD (reference sequence). The CDR3 totals 14 residues. The CDR3 here is CATSTGQATYEQYF. CDR3 sequence (DNA): TGCGCCACCAGTACCGGACAGGCAACCTACGAGCAGTACTTC.

J is TRBJ2-7 and V is TRBV10-3; weak D call: TRBD2 (6 bases). Trimming removed 3 bases from V and 1 base from J, with 7 bases in between. Germline V gene lookup returns CDR1 ENHRY and CDR2 SYGVKD. The CDR3 contains 13 residues. CDR3 sequence reads: CAISDGGSYEQYF. DNA of the CDR3: TGTGCCATCAGTGATGGGGGGTCCTACGAGCAGTACTTC.

This clone was observed a single time. V and J are TRBV19 and TRBJ2-7; 8 bases match TRBD2. CDR1 is LNHDA and CDR2 is SQIVND in the germline V gene (reference sequence). The CDR3 spans 15 residues. J lost 0 bases, V lost 5 bases, and 6 bases had no gene match. The CDR3: CASSPSGLSSYEQYF. DNA of the CDR3: TGTGCCAGTAGTCCTAGCGGGTTGAGCTCCTACGAGCAGTACTTC.

The chain combines TRBV9 with TRBJ2-5; D uncertain. Germline V gene data show CDR1 as SGDLS and CDR2 as YYNGEE. Trimming removed 0 bases from V and 1 base from J, with 13 bases in between. This CDR3 comprises 16 residues. The CDR3 coding sequence is TGTGCCAGCAGCGTAGGGATCGGGCCGTTCCAAGAGACCCAGTACTTC. As protein: CASSVGIGPFQETQYF.

In its sample, this clone was seen once. This chain links TRBV28 with TRBJ1-5, with TRBD1 matching over 11 bases. Germline CDR1 and CDR2: MDHEN and SYDVKM. J lost 7 bases, V lost 5 bases, and 7 bases had no gene match. The CDR3 sequence is 15 residues long. DNA for the CDR3: TGTGCCAGCAGTATATCCGGGACAGGGGGACAGCCCCAGCATTTT. Its translation: CASSISGTGGQPQHF.

The V call is TRBV19, the J call TRBJ2-1, with D perhaps TRBD1 or TRBD2 (5 bases each). V shed 10 bases and J shed 0 bases, with 16 bases lying between them. The germline gives CDR1 LNHDA, CDR2 SQIVND (reference sequence). The CDR3 length is 15 residues. CDR3 region: CATLARGGSYNEQFF. The CDR3 bases are TGTGCCACCCTCGCCCGGGGCGGCTCCTACAATGAGCAGTTCTTC.

In its sample, this clone was seen once. This sequence joins TRBV11-3 and TRBJ1-3; D gene ambiguous. Germline assignment: CDR1 SGHNT and CDR2 YENEEA. V dropped 1 base and J dropped 0 bases, with 10 bases sitting between them. The CDR3 contains 16 residues. The chain's CDR3 is CASSLALRNSGNTIYF. The DNA of the CDR3 is TGTGCCAGCAGCTTAGCCCTCCGAAACTCTGGAAACACCATATATTTT.

This rearrangement joins TRBV5-1 to TRBJ1-5; 9 bases line up with TRBD1. The germline gives CDR1 SGHRS, CDR2 YFSETQ. The trim removed 3 bases at V and 1 base at J, leaving 11 bases unmatched. This CDR3 spans 18 amino acids. CDR3 nucleotide sequence: TGCGCCAGCAGCTGGAATTACAGGGGGCGCGGAAGCAATCAGCCCCAGCATTTT. Amino acid sequence: CASSWNYRGRGSNQPQHF. The variable domain in full, completed from reference TRBV5-1 and TRBJ1-5, reads KAGVTQTPRYLIKTRGQQVTLSCSPISGHRSVSWYQQTPGQGLQFLFEYFSETQRNKGNFPGRFSGRQFSNSRSEMNVSTLELGDSALYLCASSWNYRGRGSNQPQHFGDGTRLSIL.